These 28 T cell receptor beta chains came from one sample sequenced in a study of shared clonotypes between healthy human individuals. The repertoire was sequenced with immunoSEQ multiplex PCR; TCRdb's copy has only in-frame clones and lacks some. This sample has over a million clones; roughly 98% occur once, and the top ten carry roughly 0.45%. Sequenced: naive CD4+ T cells sorted from blood. Specified subset: CD45RA+ positively selected. The receptor set was obtained from a man under 40 in good health.

The chain couples TRBV10-3 to TRBJ1-1; TRBD1 is a possible D gene (5 bases). Trimming removed 0 bases at V and 4 bases at J, with 15 bases between. Germline V gene lookup returns CDR1 ENHRY and CDR2 SYGVKD. The CDR3 consists of 16 residues. The CDR3 DNA reads TGTGCCATCAGTGAGTCGGGGGGTTTAGGCAGCACTGAAGCTTTCTTT. It is translated as CAISESGGLGSTEAFF.

The rearrangement uses TRBV30 and TRBJ2-7; 7 bases agree with TRBD2. The germline V gene has CDR1 GTSNPN and CDR2 SVGIG (reference sequence). This CDR3 has 12 amino acids. The V segment lost 5 bases and the J segment 4 bases; nucleotides outside the gene matches: 5. CDR3 residues: CAWWAGEYEQYF. The CDR3 bases are TGTGCCTGGTGGGCGGGAGAGTACGAGCAGTACTTC.

The sample holds one count of this clone. The chain uses TRBV7-9 and TRBJ2-1, with TRBD2 matching over 11 bases. CDR1 is SEHNR, CDR2 FQNEAQ, per germline (reference sequence). Trimming took 6 bases from V and 6 from J; bases not matched to a gene: 7. The CDR3 is made up of 15 amino acids. The CDR3 is CASRVATSGINEQFF. The CDR3 nucleotides are TGTGCCAGCAGGGTTGCGACTAGCGGGATCAATGAGCAGTTCTTC.

The chain employs TRBV28 and TRBJ1-2; 10 nucleotides match TRBD1. The CDR3 contains 13 residues. Looked up from germline, CDR1 is MDHEN and CDR2 is SYDVKM. V shed 10 bases, J shed 4 bases, and the junction held 6 bases outside the gene matches. The CDR3 sequence: CATLGDRGYGYTF. The CDR3 nucleotides are TGTGCCACTTTAGGGGACAGGGGCTATGGCTACACCTTC.

This chain joins TRBV25-1 and TRBJ1-1; D not certain. CDR1 is MGHDK, CDR2 SYGVNS, per germline. CDR3 length equals 14 residues. Trimming took off 1 base at V and 7 bases at J, with 13 bases between the two ends. The DNA of the CDR3 is TGTGCCAGCAGTGAATTGGGCCAGGCGATTGAAGCTTTCTTT. Its translation is CASSELGQAIEAFF.

This sequence joins TRBV28 and TRBJ2-7, with D perhaps matching TRBD2 (5 bases). With 5 bases removed from V and 4 bases from J, the gap between germline ends came to 15 bases. Looked up from germline, CDR1 is MDHEN and CDR2 is SYDVKM. The CDR3 is 14 amino acids. CDR3 in DNA: TGTGCCAGCAGTCCACCGGGGTTGCAGTACGAGCAGTACTTC. Its protein is CASSPPGLQYEQYF.

The chain has TRBV9 and TRBJ2-2; D unclear. Germline V gene sequence: CDR1 SGDLS, CDR2 YYNGEE. V lost 4 bases to trimming and J lost 9 bases, with 16 bases between them. The CDR3 extends over 14 amino acids. This CDR3 reads CASSLTWGSRELFF. CDR3 nucleotides: TGTGCCAGCAGCCTAACATGGGGTTCTAGGGAGCTGTTTTTT.

This clone was recorded once. This chain joins TRBV9 and TRBJ2-7; the match to TRBD1 covers 7 bases. Looked up from germline, CDR1 is SGDLS and CDR2 is YYNGEE. The CDR3 totals 14 residues. Germline trimming cut 4 bases from V and 7 bases from J; bases unmatched to any gene: 11. The CDR3 here is CASSPRTGGREQYF. The CDR3 region has the DNA TGTGCCAGCAGCCCTAGGACAGGCGGTAGGGAGCAGTACTTC.

The genes are TRBV18 and TRBJ2-1; D gene uncertain. Germline loops: CDR1 KGHSH, CDR2 LQKENI. V was pared by 0 bases and J by 4 bases, with 7 bases between. CDR3 size: 14 residues. CDR3 nucleotide sequence: TGTGCCAGCTCACCACCGGCCAGGTACAATGAGCAGTTCTTC. It encodes CASSPPARYNEQFF.

The genes are TRBV6-1 and TRBJ2-5; 7 positions match TRBD1. The CDR3 loop spans 16 amino acids. V lost 2 bases and J lost 5; bases outside the gene matches: 11. Germline values: CDR1 MNHNS, CDR2 SASEGT. CDR3 nucleotide sequence: TGTGCCAGCAGTGAATTTGGACAGGTGGCTCTGGAGACCCAGTACTTC. The encoded protein is CASSEFGQVALETQYF.

The gene calls are TRBV14 and TRBJ1-4; no definite D call. V gave up 1 base and J gave up 6 bases, with 9 bases separating them. The CDR3 spans 14 residues. Germline V lookup: CDR1 SGHDN, CDR2 FVKESK. The CDR3 loop is CASSQVQSYEKLFF. DNA for the CDR3: TGTGCCAGCAGCCAAGTCCAGAGTTATGAAAAACTGTTTTTT.

This chain uses TRBV5-1 with TRBJ2-1, with D hard to call. The CDR3 contains 13 residues. Deletions cut 0 bases from V and 8 bases from J, with 9 bases between. The germline gives CDR1 SGHRS, CDR2 YFSETQ. Here the CDR3 reads CASSLGLVDEQFF. The CDR3, as DNA: TGCGCCAGCAGCTTGGGGCTAGTCGATGAGCAGTTCTTC.

V and J are TRBV11-3 and TRBJ2-3; no reliable D call. The CDR3 runs to 15 residues. Germline CDR1 and CDR2: SGHNT and YENEEA. Trimming stripped 1 base from V and 0 bases from J, with 8 bases between. The CDR3 DNA reads TGTGCCAGCAGCTTAGGCAGCGCCAGCACAGATACGCAGTATTTT. The encoded protein is CASSLGSASTDTQYF.

V is TRBV11-2 and J is TRBJ2-7; possibly TRBD2 for D (5 bases). CDR3 length: 14 residues. The germline CDR1 and CDR2 sequences are SGHAT and FQNNGV. V was clipped by 6 bases and J by 2 bases, with 14 bases between them. CDR3 loop: CASRDGSAPYEQYF. Here the CDR3 DNA reads TGTGCCAGCAGGGACGGTAGCGCCCCCTACGAGCAGTACTTC.

The chain joins TRBV11-2 to TRBJ2-5, with D possibly matching TRBD1 (5 bases). Germline CDR1 SGHAT, CDR2 FQNNGV. Trimming removed 1 base at V and 1 base at J, with 19 bases between. This CDR3 has 18 residues. CDR3: CASSLGSLWADSQETQYF. DNA of the CDR3: TGTGCCAGCAGCTTAGGGTCTCTCTGGGCAGACAGCCAAGAGACCCAGTACTTC.

The chain joins TRBV6-6 to TRBJ1-1; D is unclear. The CDR3 is 13 amino acids. Between the trimmed V and J ends, which lost 5 bases and 1 base, there was a span of 8 bases. Germline V lookup: CDR1 MNHNY, CDR2 SVGAGI (reference sequence). CDR3 coding DNA: TGTGCCAGCAGTAGCCGCGGGAACACTGAAGCTTTCTTT. Translating gives CASSSRGNTEAFF.

V usage is TRBV19 and J usage is TRBJ2-2, with 9 bases identical to TRBD1. V lost 2 bases to trimming and J lost 3 bases; unmatched junction nucleotides: 4. Germline CDR1 LNHDA, CDR2 SQIVND (reference sequence). The CDR3 consists of 16 residues. CDR3 region: CASSIHTGGHTGELFF. CDR3 DNA sequence: TGTGCCAGTAGTATACACACAGGGGGCCACACCGGGGAGCTGTTTTTT. The full variable domain, completed using reference TRBV19 and TRBJ2-2, is DGGITQSPKYLFRKEGQNVTLSCEQNLNHDAMYWYRQDPGQGLRLIYYSQIVNDFQKGDIAEGYSVSREKKESFPLTVTSAQKNPTAFYLCASSIHTGGHTGELFFGEGSRLTVL.

J is TRBJ2-7 and V is TRBV7-9; maybe TRBD2 (6 bases). There are 15 residues in the CDR3. CDR1 is SEHNR and CDR2 is FQNEAQ in the germline V gene (reference sequence). Trimming took off 4 bases at V and 4 bases at J, with 17 bases between the two ends. The CDR3 sequence: CASSSGPPAGYEQYF. Written as DNA, the CDR3 is TGTGCCAGCAGCTCCGGTCCACCGGCGGGGTACGAGCAGTACTTC.

This rearrangement joins TRBV15 to TRBJ2-7, with a possible D match to TRBD1 (6 bases). Germline CDR1 and CDR2: LNHNV and YYDKDF (reference sequence). There are 14 residues in the CDR3. V lost 5 bases, J lost 0 bases, and 11 bases lay in between. CDR3 in DNA: TGTGCCACCAGCGCGCGACAGGCCTCCTACGAGCAGTACTTC. Protein sequence: CATSARQASYEQYF.

The rearrangement joins TRBV27 to TRBJ2-1, with a weak D call TRBD2 (6 bases). V was pared by 6 bases and J by 0 bases, with 12 bases between. The CDR3 is 15 residues long. Germline lookup yields CDR1 MNHEY and CDR2 SMNVEV (reference sequence). CDR3 sequence (DNA): TGTGCCAGCAGACTAGCCTCCTTCTCCTACAATGAGCAGTTCTTC. This sequence encodes CASRLASFSYNEQFF.

The chain carries TRBV19 and TRBJ2-7; TRBD1 matches 7 bases. CDR3 length: 15 amino acids. The trim removed 3 bases at V and 7 bases at J, leaving 12 bases unmatched. The germline gives CDR1 LNHDA, CDR2 SQIVND (reference sequence). CDR3 loop: CASSMGTGVSGEQYF. The DNA for the CDR3 is TGTGCCAGTAGTATGGGTACAGGGGTTTCAGGGGAGCAGTACTTC.

This chain joins TRBV29-1 and TRBJ2-1; TRBD2 might be the D (6 bases). Trimming shortened V by 2 bases and J by 0 bases, and 17 bases separated the two germline ends. The CDR3 loop spans 17 amino acids. CDR1 is SQVTM and CDR2 is ANQGSEA in the germline V gene. The CDR3 loop reads CSVEKVGGGTSYNEQFF. The CDR3 DNA is TGCAGCGTTGAAAAGGTGGGAGGCGGGACCTCCTACAATGAGCAGTTCTTC.

This clone showed up just once. This chain connects TRBV14 to TRBJ2-7, with D perhaps TRBD1 (5 bases). The germline V gene has CDR1 SGHDN and CDR2 FVKESK. This CDR3 contains 12 residues. Trimming left V 7 bases short and J 5 bases short, with 12 bases between. The DNA of the CDR3 is TGTGCCAGCAACCGGTGGGGCGACGAGCAGTACTTC. Its translation is CASNRWGDEQYF.

The V and J genes are TRBV9 and TRBJ2-1; weak D call: TRBD2 (6 bases). V lost 3 bases and J 10 bases, leaving 14 bases between the germline ends. CDR3 size: 13 residues. The germline V gene encodes CDR1 SGDLS and CDR2 YYNGEE. CDR3: CASSGGLRGEQFF. DNA for the CDR3: TGTGCCAGCAGCGGGGGACTCCGAGGGGAGCAGTTCTTC.

This rearrangement joins TRBV28 to TRBJ2-2; 9 positions match TRBD2. V trimming: 3 bases; J trimming: 4 bases; junction bases outside the gene matches: 6. Germline CDR1 reads MDHEN; CDR2 reads SYDVKM. There are 16 residues in the CDR3. The DNA of the CDR3 is TGTGCCAGCAGTTTGCTGGGACTAGCCGGCACCGGGGAGCTGTTTTTT. It codes for CASSLLGLAGTGELFF.

The chain is built from TRBV28 and TRBJ2-1; D is unclear. From germline, CDR1 is MDHEN and CDR2 SYDVKM. Between the trimmed V and J ends, which lost 8 bases and 8 bases, there was a span of 10 bases. This CDR3 is built from 11 residues. CDR3 nucleotide sequence: TGTGCCAGCCGAACCGCCTATGAGCAGTTCTTC. Translated, it gives CASRTAYEQFF.

The chain has TRBV5-5 and TRBJ2-7; the D is unclear. V gave up 0 bases and J gave up 3 bases, with 10 bases separating them. CDR1 and CDR2 (germline): SGHKS, YYEKEE (reference sequence). The CDR3 runs 14 residues. This CDR3 reads CASSLEPLDYEQYF. The CDR3 nucleotides read TGTGCCAGCAGCTTGGAACCCTTGGACTACGAGCAGTACTTC.

This chain joins TRBV29-1 and TRBJ1-2; the D is unclear. The germline V gene has CDR1 SQVTM and CDR2 ANQGSEA. V dropped 4 bases and J dropped 2 bases, with 8 bases sitting between them. CDR3 size: 12 residues. CDR3 nucleotides: TGCAGCGTTGCTTTTGGGAACTATGGCTACACCTTC. The encoded protein is CSVAFGNYGYTF.